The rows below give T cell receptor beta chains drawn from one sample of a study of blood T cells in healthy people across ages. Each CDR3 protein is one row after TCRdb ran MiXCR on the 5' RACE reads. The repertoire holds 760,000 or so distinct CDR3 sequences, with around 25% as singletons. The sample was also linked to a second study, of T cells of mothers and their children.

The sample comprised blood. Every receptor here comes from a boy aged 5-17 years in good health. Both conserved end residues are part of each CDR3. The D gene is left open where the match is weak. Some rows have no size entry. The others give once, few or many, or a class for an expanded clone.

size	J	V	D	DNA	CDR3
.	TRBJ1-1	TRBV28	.	TGTGCCAGCAGAACTCTCGGTGGTGGGAACACTGAAGCTTTCTTT	CASRTLGGGNTEAFF
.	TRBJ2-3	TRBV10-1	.	TGCGCCAGCAGTGAGTCGTATGAAGATACGCAGTATTTT	CASSESYEDTQYF
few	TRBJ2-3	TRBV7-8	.	TGTGCCAGCAGCTCGTTTAGCCGGGTGGGGGATACGCAGTATTTT	CASSSFSRVGDTQYF
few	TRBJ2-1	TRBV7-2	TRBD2	TGTGCCAGCAGCTTAGGCCTAGGACGATGGGGAGCCGCGGGAGATGAGCAGTTCTTC	CASSLGLGRWGAAGDEQFF
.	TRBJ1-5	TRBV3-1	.	TGTGCCAGCAGCCCCCACAGAGGCAATCAGCCCCAGCATTTT	CASSPHRGNQPQHF
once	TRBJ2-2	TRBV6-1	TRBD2	TGTGCCGGCATGGGACTAGCGCGCGGGGAGCTGTTTTTT	CAGMGLARGELFF
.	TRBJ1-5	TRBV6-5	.	TGTGCCAGCAGCTGGGACCGAGATCAGCCCCAGCATTTT	CASSWDRDQPQHF
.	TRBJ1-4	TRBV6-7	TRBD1	TGTGCCAGAGGGACAGGGAATGAAAAACTGTTTTTT	CARGTGNEKLFF
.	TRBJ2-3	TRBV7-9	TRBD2	TGTGCCAGCGGAAGCGGGACTAGCGAGATCATTGGCACAGATACGCAGTATTTT	CASGSGTSEIIGTDTQYF
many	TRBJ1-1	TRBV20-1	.	TGCAGTGCTACGTTGCGGGACACTGAAGCTTTCTTT	CSATLRDTEAFF
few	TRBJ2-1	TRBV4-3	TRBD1	TGCGCCAGCAGCTACGGGACAGGTATTAATGAGCAGTTCTTC	CASSYGTGINEQFF
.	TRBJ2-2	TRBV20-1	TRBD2	TGCAGTGCTAGAGATAGTGGTAGCGGGAAAGCCGGGGAGCTGTTTTTT	CSARDSGSGKAGELFF
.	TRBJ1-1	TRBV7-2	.	TGTGCCAGCAGCTGGACAGCGGATGAAGCTTTCTTT	CASSWTADEAFF